Listed below are T cell receptor beta chains from one sample, sequenced in a study of early T cells in non-severe SARS-CoV-2 infection. Each CDR3 protein is one row after TCRdb ran MiXCR on the 5' RACE reads. The sample gives 50,000 to 75,000 distinct CDR3 sequences, approximately 6.1% of which show up once; 3% to 4% is in the top ten. This sample comprised whole blood, obtained at baseline. These receptors were taken from an adult who was a healthcare worker with PCR-confirmed SARS-CoV-2 infection or an uninfected control (not recorded which). Both conserved end residues are part of each CDR3. D genes are given only for firm matches. Clone size is stated in some rows and not others, as once, few, many or a class when expanded.

DNA,CDR3,size,D,V,J
TGTGCCAGCAGCTTAGCCCAAGAGACCCAGTACTTC,CASSLAQETQYF,many,-,TRBV7-9,TRBJ2-5
TGTGCCAGCAGTTCAGGACTAGCGGGAGTGTTTTACGAGCAGTACTTC,CASSSGLAGVFYEQYF,few,TRBD2,TRBV27,TRBJ2-7
TGTGCCATCAGCCGGGGGTCCGACTACAATGAGCAGTTCTTC,CAISRGSDYNEQFF,many,-,TRBV10-3,TRBJ2-1
TGTGCCAGCAGCTTGGGGGCCACAGATACGCAGTATTTT,CASSLGATDTQYF,many,-,TRBV7-6,TRBJ2-3
TGTGCCAGCAGTTTATCGGGACAGTACACTGAAGCTTTCTTT,CASSLSGQYTEAFF,many,TRBD1,TRBV27,TRBJ1-1
TGTGCCAGCAGTGAACAGGGGGTGGATGAGCAGTTCTTC,CASSEQGVDEQFF,-,TRBD1,TRBV6-1,TRBJ2-1
TGTGCCAGCAGCTTAAGCGGACAGATGAACACTGAAGCTTTCTTT,CASSLSGQMNTEAFF,once,-,TRBV11-2,TRBJ1-1
TGTGCCACCCGGACAGGGTACAATGAGCAGTTCTTC,CATRTGYNEQFF,-,TRBD1,TRBV25-1,TRBJ2-1
TGCAGTGCTAGAGAGCTCGGGACAGGACTATACAATGAGCAGTTCTTC,CSARELGTGLYNEQFF,many,TRBD1,TRBV20-1,TRBJ2-1
TGTGCCAGCAGCTTGGGACAAATACGTCATGAAAAACTGTTTTTT,CASSLGQIRHEKLFF,many,-,TRBV5-5,TRBJ1-4
TGTGCCAGCAGCCCCCGGACTAGCGGGCGAACAGATACGCAGTATTTT,CASSPRTSGRTDTQYF,-,TRBD2,TRBV7-6,TRBJ2-3
TGTGCCAGCAGCCCGACAGGGGAGGGATGGTCGACCGGGGAGCTGTTTTTT,CASSPTGEGWSTGELFF,few,-,TRBV7-2,TRBJ2-2
TGTGCCAGCAGCCGTGGGGAGCAGACCTTCAACACCGGGGAGCTGTTTTTT,CASSRGEQTFNTGELFF,many,-,TRBV3-1,TRBJ2-2
TGTGCCAGTCACAGGGGGGGTAAATATGGCTACACCTTC,CASHRGGKYGYTF,many,TRBD1,TRBV27,TRBJ1-2
TGTGCCATCAGTGACAGTAACTACGAGCAGTACTTC,CAISDSNYEQYF,-,-,TRBV10-3,TRBJ2-7
TGCAGTGCTAGACCGCCAGGGCGGTACACTGAAGCTTTCTTT,CSARPPGRYTEAFF,many,-,TRBV20-1,TRBJ1-1
TGTGCCAACTTCGATCGGGACAGAGGGTACGAGCAGTACTTC,CANFDRDRGYEQYF,many,TRBD1,TRBV6-5,TRBJ2-7
TGCAGCGTTTTCCAGGGGACTGAAGCTTTCTTT,CSVFQGTEAFF,many,-,TRBV29-1,TRBJ1-1
TGTGCCAGCAGCTTAGGGCTACTAGCGGGAAGGGCTTCAGAGACCCAGTACTTC,CASSLGLLAGRASETQYF,many,TRBD2,TRBV7-8,TRBJ2-5
TGTGCCAGCAGCTCAAGCCCCGGGGTAGAGACCCAGTACTTC,CASSSSPGVETQYF,many,-,TRBV7-6,TRBJ2-5
TGTGCCAGCTCACCGATGGATACATCGAACACCGGGGAGCTGTTTTTT,CASSPMDTSNTGELFF,many,-,TRBV18,TRBJ2-2
TGTGCCAGCAGCAGAGGGGAGTATCAGCCCCAGCATTTT,CASSRGEYQPQHF,many,-,TRBV13,TRBJ1-5